The clone carrying this T cell receptor (beta chain) has more than one count but fewer than ten. Profiled with immunoSEQ multiplex PCR; TCRdb holds only in-frame clones, not every one. The sample contains fewer than 6,000 clones, 50% to 70% of which appear only once. The sample belongs to a study of OX40 agonist ivuxolimab in advanced cancers. The CDR3 extends over 14 amino acids. The germline CDR1 and CDR2 sequences are MDHEN and SYDVKM. The germline V and J ends were trimmed by 1 base and 12 bases, with 16 bases remaining between them. The chain links TRBV28 to TRBJ1-5, with no clear D. The sequences come from CD4+ or CD8+ T cells sorted from blood, collected in a trial of the OX40 agonist ivuxolimab. The source of this sequence is an adult with an advanced solid tumor such as melanoma, head and neck, liver or kidney cancer. The chain's CDR3 is CASSLLSEDRVQHF. The CDR3 DNA is TGTGCCAGCAGTTTATTGAGTGAAGACCGGGTCCAGCATTTT.